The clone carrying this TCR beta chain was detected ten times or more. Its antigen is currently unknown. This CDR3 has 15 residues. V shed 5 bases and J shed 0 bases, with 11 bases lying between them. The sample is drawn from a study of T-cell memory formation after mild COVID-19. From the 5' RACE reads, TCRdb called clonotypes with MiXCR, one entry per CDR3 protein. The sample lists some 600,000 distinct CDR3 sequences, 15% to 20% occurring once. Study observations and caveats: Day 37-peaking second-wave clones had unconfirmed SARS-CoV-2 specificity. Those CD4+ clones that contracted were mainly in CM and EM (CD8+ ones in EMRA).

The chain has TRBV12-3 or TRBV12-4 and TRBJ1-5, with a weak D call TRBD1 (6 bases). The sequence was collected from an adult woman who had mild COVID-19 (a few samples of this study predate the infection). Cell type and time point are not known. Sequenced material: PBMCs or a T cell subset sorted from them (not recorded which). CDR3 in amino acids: CASSPSGASNQPQHF. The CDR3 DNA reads TGTGCCAGCAGTCCCTCAGGGGCTAGCAATCAGCCCCAGCATTTT.